These 8 T cell receptor beta chains were sequenced from one sample in a study of identical twins. TCRdb reanalysed the 5' RACE reads using MiXCR and keeps one entry per CDR3 protein. The sample yields 550,000 to 700,000 distinct CDR3 sequences, around 21% seen once. Separately, the same data were catalogued under a study of T cells expressing NK-cell markers.

What was sequenced was PBMCs. The origin of the receptors is a woman aged 18-29 years in good health.

This clonotype was detected only a few times. The V and J genes are TRBV6-2 or TRBV6-3 and TRBJ2-3, with D perhaps TRBD1 (6 bases). This CDR3 contains 11 residues. The V end lost 8 bases, the J end lost 3 bases, and 6 bases lay between the germline ends. Per the germline V gene, CDR1 is MNHEY and CDR2 is SVGEGT. CDR3 residues: CASGQTDTQYF. CDR3 in DNA: TGTGCCAGCGGACAGACAGATACGCAGTATTTT.

The CDR3 DNA sequence: TGTGCCAGCAGTTACACGGTCCTCACAGATACGCAGTATTTT. Translating gives CASSYTVLTDTQYF. The gene calls are TRBV6-2 or TRBV6-3 and TRBJ2-3, with D hard to call. Germline lookup yields CDR1 MNHEY and CDR2 SVGEGT. The length of the CDR3 is 14 residues. Trimming cost V 2 bases and J 2 bases, with 8 bases left between them.

This CDR3 reads CASSPQAGGSTDTQYF. The CDR3 DNA follows: TGTGCCAGCAGCCCCCAAGCGGGGGGTAGCACAGATACGCAGTATTTT. This chain uses TRBV9 with TRBJ2-3; 9 nucleotides match TRBD2. There are 16 residues in the CDR3. Germline V gene sequence: CDR1 SGDLS, CDR2 YYNGEE. Trimming cost V 4 bases and J 0 bases; bases outside gene matches: 6.

Turning to this clonotype: This sequence may be a read error, since a much larger clone differs from it by one base. J is TRBJ2-3 and V is TRBV6-2 or TRBV6-3, with 7 bases identical to TRBD2. The CDR3 covers 12 residues. CDR1 is MNHEY, CDR2 SVGEGT, per germline. The junction had 1 base not matched to a gene; V was cut back by 6 bases and J by 4 bases. The CDR3 loop is CASRAGADTQYF. CDR3 nucleotides: TGTGCCAGCAGGGCGGGGGCAGATACGCAGTATTTT.

This clonotype was seen a few times. This CDR3 is CATSGPEGGYTF. In DNA form, the CDR3 reads TGTGCCACCAGTGGACCAGAGGGTGGCTACACCTTC. The chain has TRBV24-1 and TRBJ1-2, with D unclear. Looked up from germline, CDR1 is KGHDR and CDR2 is SFDVKD. V shed 5 bases and J shed 7 bases, with 10 bases lying between them. The CDR3 extends over 12 amino acids.

This clonotype was detected only a few times. The CDR3 nucleotides are TGTGCCAGCAGTTTTGGACTCAGTCTCAATGAGCAGTTCTTC. Protein: CASSFGLSLNEQFF. The chain carries TRBV12-3 or TRBV12-4 and TRBJ2-1, with D possibly being TRBD2 (5 bases). With 3 bases removed from V and 6 bases from J, the gap between germline ends came to 12 bases. CDR3 length: 14 amino acids.

The chain is built from TRBV12-3 or TRBV12-4 and TRBJ2-7; D call uncertain. This CDR3 is built from 12 residues. V dropped 5 bases and J dropped 7 bases, with 12 bases sitting between them. Here the CDR3 DNA reads TGTGCCAGCAGTCGGACCTCCCGGGAGCAGTACTTC. The encoded protein is CASSRTSREQYF.

The V call is TRBV20-1, the J call TRBJ2-7; D is unresolved. V dropped 1 base and J dropped 0 bases, with 10 bases sitting between them. The germline gives CDR1 DFQATT, CDR2 SNEGSKA (reference sequence). The CDR3 covers 14 residues. The CDR3 bases are TGCAGTGCTAGAGCGGTGGAGAGCTCCTACGAGCAGTACTTC. It codes for CSARAVESSYEQYF.